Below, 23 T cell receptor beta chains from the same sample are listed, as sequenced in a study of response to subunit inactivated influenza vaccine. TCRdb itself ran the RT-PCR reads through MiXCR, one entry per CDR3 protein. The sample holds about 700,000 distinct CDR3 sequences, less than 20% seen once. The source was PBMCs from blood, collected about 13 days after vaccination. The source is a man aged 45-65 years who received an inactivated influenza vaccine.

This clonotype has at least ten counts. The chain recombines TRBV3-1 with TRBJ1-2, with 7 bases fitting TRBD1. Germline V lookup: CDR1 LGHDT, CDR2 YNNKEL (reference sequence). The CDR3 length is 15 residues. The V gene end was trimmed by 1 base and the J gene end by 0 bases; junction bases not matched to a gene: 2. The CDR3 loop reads CASSQGQGANYGYTF. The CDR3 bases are TGTGCCAGCAGCCAAGGACAGGGAGCTAACTATGGCTACACCTTC.

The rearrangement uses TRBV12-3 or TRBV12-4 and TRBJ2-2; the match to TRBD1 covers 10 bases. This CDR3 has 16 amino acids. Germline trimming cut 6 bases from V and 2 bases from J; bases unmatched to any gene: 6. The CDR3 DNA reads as TGTGCCAGCAGCCCTGGACAGGGGGACAACACCGGGGAGCTGTTTTTT. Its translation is CASSPGQGDNTGELFF.

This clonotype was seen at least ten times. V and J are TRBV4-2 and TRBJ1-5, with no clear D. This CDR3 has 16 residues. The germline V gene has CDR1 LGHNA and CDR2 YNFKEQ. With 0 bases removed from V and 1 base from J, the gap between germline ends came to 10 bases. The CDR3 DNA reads TGTGCCAGCAGCCAAGATCATATGGGAAGCAATCAGCCCCAGCATTTT. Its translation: CASSQDHMGSNQPQHF.

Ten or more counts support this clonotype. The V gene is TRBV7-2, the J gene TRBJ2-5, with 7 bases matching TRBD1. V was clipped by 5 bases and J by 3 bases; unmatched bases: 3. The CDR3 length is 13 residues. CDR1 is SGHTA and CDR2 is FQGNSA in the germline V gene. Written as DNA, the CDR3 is TGTGCCAGCAGCAGGGACAGAAAAGAGACCCAGTACTTC. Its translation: CASSRDRKETQYF.

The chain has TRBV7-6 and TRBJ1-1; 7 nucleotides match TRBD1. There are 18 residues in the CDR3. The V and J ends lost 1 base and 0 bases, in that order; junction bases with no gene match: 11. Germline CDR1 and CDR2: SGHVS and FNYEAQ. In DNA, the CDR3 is TGTGCCAGCAGCTTAGTAACAGGGGTTTACTCCATGAACACTGAAGCTTTCTTT. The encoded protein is CASSLVTGVYSMNTEAFF.

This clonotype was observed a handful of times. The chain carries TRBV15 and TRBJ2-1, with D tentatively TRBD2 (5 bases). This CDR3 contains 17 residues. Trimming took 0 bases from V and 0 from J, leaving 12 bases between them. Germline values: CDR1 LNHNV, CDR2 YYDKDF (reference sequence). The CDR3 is CATSREQAAPSYNEQFF. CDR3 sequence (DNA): TGTGCCACCAGCAGAGAACAAGCGGCGCCCTCCTACAATGAGCAGTTCTTC.

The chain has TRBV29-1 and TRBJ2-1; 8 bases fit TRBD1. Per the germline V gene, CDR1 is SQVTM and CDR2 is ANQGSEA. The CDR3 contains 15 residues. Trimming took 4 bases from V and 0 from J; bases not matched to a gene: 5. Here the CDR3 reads CSVGYGTGSYNEQFF. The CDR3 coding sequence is TGCAGCGTTGGCTACGGGACAGGCTCCTACAATGAGCAGTTCTTC.

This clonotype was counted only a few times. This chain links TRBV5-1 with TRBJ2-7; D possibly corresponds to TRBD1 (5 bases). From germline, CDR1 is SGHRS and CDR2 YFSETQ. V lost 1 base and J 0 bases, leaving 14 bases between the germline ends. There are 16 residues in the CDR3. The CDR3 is CASSLPRDSASYEQYF. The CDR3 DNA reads TGCGCCAGCAGCTTGCCCCGTGACAGTGCCTCCTACGAGCAGTACTTC.

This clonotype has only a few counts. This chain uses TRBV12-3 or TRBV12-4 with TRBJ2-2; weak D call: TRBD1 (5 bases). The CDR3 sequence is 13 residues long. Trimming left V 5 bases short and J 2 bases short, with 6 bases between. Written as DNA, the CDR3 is TGTGCCAGCAGTGGACATAACACCGGGGAGCTGTTTTTT. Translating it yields CASSGHNTGELFF.

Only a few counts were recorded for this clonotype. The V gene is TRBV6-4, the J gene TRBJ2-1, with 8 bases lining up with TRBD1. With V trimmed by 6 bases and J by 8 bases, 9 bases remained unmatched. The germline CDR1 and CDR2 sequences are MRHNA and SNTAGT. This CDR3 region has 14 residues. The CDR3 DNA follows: TGTGCCAGCAGGATTACAGGGGGTGCTTATGAGCAGTTCTTC. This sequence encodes CASRITGGAYEQFF.

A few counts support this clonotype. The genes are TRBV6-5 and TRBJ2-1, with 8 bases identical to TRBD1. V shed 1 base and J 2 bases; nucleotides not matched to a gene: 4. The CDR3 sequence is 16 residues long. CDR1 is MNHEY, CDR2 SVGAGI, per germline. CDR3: CASSYLDRGPYNEQFF. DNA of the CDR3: TGTGCCAGCAGTTACTTAGACAGGGGCCCCTACAATGAGCAGTTCTTC.

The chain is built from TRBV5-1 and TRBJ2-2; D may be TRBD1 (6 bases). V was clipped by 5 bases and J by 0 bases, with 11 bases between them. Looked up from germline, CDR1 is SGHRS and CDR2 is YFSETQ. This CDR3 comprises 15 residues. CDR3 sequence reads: CASRGDISNTGELFF. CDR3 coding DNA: TGCGCCAGCAGGGGGGACATTTCGAACACCGGGGAGCTGTTTTTT.

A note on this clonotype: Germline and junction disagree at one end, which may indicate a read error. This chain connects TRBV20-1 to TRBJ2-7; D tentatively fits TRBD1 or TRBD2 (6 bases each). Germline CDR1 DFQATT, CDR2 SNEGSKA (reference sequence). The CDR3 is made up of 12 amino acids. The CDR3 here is CSARPMGGRLEF. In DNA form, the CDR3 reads TGCAGTGCTCGACCCATGGGGGGCAGGCTGGAATTC.

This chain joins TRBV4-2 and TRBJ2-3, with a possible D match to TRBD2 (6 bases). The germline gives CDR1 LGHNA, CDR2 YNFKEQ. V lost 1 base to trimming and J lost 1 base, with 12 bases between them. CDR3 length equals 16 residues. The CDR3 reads CASSQGHSGGTDTQYF. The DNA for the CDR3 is TGTGCCAGCAGCCAAGGGCATAGCGGAGGCACAGATACGCAGTATTTT.

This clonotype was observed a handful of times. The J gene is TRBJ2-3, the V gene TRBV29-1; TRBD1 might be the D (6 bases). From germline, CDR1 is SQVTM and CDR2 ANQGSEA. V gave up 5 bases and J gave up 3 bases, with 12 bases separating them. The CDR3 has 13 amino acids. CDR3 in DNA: TGCAGCGTTTCCAGGACAGAGACAGATACGCAGTATTTT. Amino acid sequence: CSVSRTETDTQYF.

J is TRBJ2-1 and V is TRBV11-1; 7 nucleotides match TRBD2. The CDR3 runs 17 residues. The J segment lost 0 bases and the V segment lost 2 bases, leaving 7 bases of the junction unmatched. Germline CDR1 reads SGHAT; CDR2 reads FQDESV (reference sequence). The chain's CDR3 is CASSLRGLTSSYNEQFF. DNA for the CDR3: TGTGCCAGCAGCTTACGGGGACTAACGAGCTCCTACAATGAGCAGTTCTTC. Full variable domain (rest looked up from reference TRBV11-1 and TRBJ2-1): EAEVAQSPRYKITEKSQAVAFWCDPISGHATLYWYRQILGQGPELLVQFQDESVVDDSQLPKDRFSAERLKGVDSTLKIQPAELGDSAMYLCASSLRGLTSSYNEQFFGPGTRLTVL.

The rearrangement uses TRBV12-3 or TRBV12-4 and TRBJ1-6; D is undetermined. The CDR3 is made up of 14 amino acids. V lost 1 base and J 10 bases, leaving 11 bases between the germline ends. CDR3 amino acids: CASSLDGKWSPLHF. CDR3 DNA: TGTGCCAGCAGTTTAGATGGAAAGTGGTCACCCCTCCACTTT.

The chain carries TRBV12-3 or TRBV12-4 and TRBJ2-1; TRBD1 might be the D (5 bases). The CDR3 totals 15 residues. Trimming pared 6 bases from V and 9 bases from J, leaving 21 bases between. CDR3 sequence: CASRPPAKGIGEQFF. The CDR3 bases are TGTGCCAGCAGACCACCGGCAAAGGGGATTGGTGAGCAGTTCTTC.

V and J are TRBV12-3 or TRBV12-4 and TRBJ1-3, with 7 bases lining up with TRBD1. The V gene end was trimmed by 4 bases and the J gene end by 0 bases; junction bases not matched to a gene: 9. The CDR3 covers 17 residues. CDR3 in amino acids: CASSSSARTGSGNTIYF. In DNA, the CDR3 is TGTGCCAGCAGTTCTAGCGCTCGGACAGGCTCTGGAAACACCATATATTTT.

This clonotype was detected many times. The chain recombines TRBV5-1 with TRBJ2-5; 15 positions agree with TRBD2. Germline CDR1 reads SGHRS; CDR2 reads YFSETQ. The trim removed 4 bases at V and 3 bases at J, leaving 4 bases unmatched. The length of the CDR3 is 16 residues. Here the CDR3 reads CASSLGLAGGEETQYF. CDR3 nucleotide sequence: TGCGCCAGCAGCCTCGGACTAGCGGGAGGGGAAGAGACCCAGTACTTC.

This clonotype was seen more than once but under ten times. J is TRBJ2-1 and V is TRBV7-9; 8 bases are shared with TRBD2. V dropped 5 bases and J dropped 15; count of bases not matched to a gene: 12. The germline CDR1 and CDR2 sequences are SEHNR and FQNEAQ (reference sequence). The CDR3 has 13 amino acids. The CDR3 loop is CASSITLAGWLFF. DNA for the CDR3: TGTGCCAGCAGCATCACCTTAGCGGGATGGCTGTTCTTC. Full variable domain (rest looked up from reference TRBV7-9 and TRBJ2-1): DTGVSQNPRHKITKRGQNVTFRCDPISEHNRLYWYRQTLGQGPEFLTYFQNEAQLEKSRLLSDRFSAERPKGSFSTLEIQRTEQGDSAMYLCASSITLAGWLFFGPGTRLTVL.

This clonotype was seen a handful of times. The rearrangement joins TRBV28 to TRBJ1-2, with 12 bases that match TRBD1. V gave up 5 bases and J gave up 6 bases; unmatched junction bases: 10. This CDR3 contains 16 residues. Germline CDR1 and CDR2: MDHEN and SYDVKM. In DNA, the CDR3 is TGTGCCAGCAGTAGCAACCGGGACAGGGGGCTCAATGGCTACACCTTC. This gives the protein CASSSNRDRGLNGYTF.

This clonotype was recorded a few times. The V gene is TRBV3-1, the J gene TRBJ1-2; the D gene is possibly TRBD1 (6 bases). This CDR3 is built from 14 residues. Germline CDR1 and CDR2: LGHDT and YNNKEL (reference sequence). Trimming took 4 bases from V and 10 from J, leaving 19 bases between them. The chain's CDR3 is CASSPEGGSANYTF. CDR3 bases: TGTGCCAGCAGCCCGGAGGGGGGCTCGGCAAACTACACCTTC.